A single sample gave rise to the 29 T cell receptor beta chains below, sequenced in a study of shared clonotypes between healthy human individuals. Only in-frame clones appear in the TCRdb table, and some are missing; sequencing was by immunoSEQ multiplex PCR. Of roughly 2 million clones listed, roughly 96% are singletons. Sequencing was performed on naive CD4+ T cells sorted from blood. Subset given: CD45RA+ positively selected. The receptors here all came from a man younger than 35 in good health.

This chain joins TRBV5-8 and TRBJ1-4, with a weak D call TRBD1 (6 bases). With 3 bases removed from V and 2 bases from J, the gap between germline ends came to 11 bases. The germline V gene has CDR1 SGHTS and CDR2 YDEGEE. The CDR3 length is 15 residues. The CDR3 loop reads CASSSPGETNEKLFF. The DNA of the CDR3 is TGTGCCAGCAGCTCCCCAGGGGAGACTAATGAAAAACTGTTTTTT.

The chain couples TRBV30 to TRBJ1-1, with D possibly being TRBD1 (5 bases). Trimming cost V 7 bases and J 12 bases, with 21 bases left between them. The CDR3 covers 12 residues. Germline CDR1 GTSNPN, CDR2 SVGIG (reference sequence). Written as DNA, the CDR3 is TGTGCCTCTTCCGGGACTTGGTTGCGGTCTTTCTTT. It codes for CASSGTWLRSFF. The complete variable domain, with remaining parts taken from reference TRBV30 and TRBJ1-1, reads SQTIHQWPATLVQPVGSPLSLECTVEGTSNPNLYWYRQAAGRGLQLLFYSVGIGQISSEVPQNLSASRPQDRQFILSSKKLLLSDSGFYLCASSGTWLRSFFGQGTRLTVV.

The chain employs TRBV28 and TRBJ1-1, with D possibly TRBD1 on 6 matching bases. The CDR3 runs 15 residues. Germline-derived CDR1 and CDR2 are MDHEN and SYDVKM. The V end was cut by 2 bases, the J end by 6 bases, with 16 bases between. CDR3 region: CASSLGAAGVAEAFF. In DNA form, the CDR3 reads TGTGCCAGCAGTTTAGGGGCCGCAGGGGTTGCTGAAGCTTTCTTT.

The rearrangement links TRBV29-1 to TRBJ2-2; D not resolved. Per the germline V gene, CDR1 is SQVTM and CDR2 is ANQGSEA. V shed 4 bases and J shed 5 bases, with 8 bases lying between them. CDR3 length: 12 residues. In DNA form, the CDR3 reads TGCAGCGTTGGTACCCGGACCGGGGAGCTGTTTTTT. This sequence encodes CSVGTRTGELFF.

This clone was seen only a few times. The same CDR3 can be traced to other DNA sequences in this sample. The rearrangement joins TRBV10-1 to TRBJ2-7, with D hard to call. V gave up 3 bases and J gave up 0 bases, with 3 bases separating them. The CDR3 runs 12 residues. CDR1 is WNHNN, CDR2 SYGVQD, per germline (reference sequence). CDR3 nucleotides: TGCGCCAGCAGTGACAGCTCCTACGAGCAGTACTTC. As protein: CASSDSSYEQYF.

The gene calls are TRBV6-6 and TRBJ2-7; 7 nucleotides line up with TRBD2. CDR1 MNHNY and CDR2 SVGAGI come from the germline V gene (reference sequence). This CDR3 has 14 amino acids. J was trimmed by 2 bases and V by 1 base; bases with no gene match: 2. CDR3 DNA sequence: TGTGCCAGCAGTTACTTTGGGGGGGCCTACGAGCAGTACTTC. Translating gives CASSYFGGAYEQYF.

J is TRBJ2-2 and V is TRBV11-2; D unresolved. In germline, CDR1 is SGHAT, CDR2 FQNNGV. V lost 5 bases and J lost 0, with 4 bases in between. The CDR3 length is 13 residues. CDR3 in amino acids: CASSPTNTGELFF. The CDR3 DNA is TGTGCCAGCAGCCCGACGAACACCGGGGAGCTGTTTTTT.

A word on this clone: This specimen includes other DNA sequences encoding the same CDR3. V and J are TRBV7-9 and TRBJ2-3, with unresolved D. Germline V gives CDR1 SEHNR, CDR2 FQNEAQ (reference sequence). Trimming stripped 5 bases from V and 0 bases from J, with 3 bases between. The CDR3 spans 12 residues. CDR3 nucleotide sequence: TGTGCCAGCAGCAGCAGCACAGATACGCAGTATTTT. This gives the protein CASSSSTDTQYF.

The V call is TRBV6-1, the J call TRBJ1-6, with D possibly TRBD1 on 6 matching bases. Trimming pared 9 bases from V and 3 bases from J, leaving 12 bases between. Germline-derived CDR1 and CDR2 are MNHNS and SASEGT. There are 14 residues in the CDR3. CDR3 loop: CASLDRYYNSPLHF. The CDR3 DNA sequence: TGTGCCAGTTTGGACAGATACTATAATTCACCCCTCCACTTT.

The sample holds one count of this clone. The chain couples TRBV19 to TRBJ2-7, with D maybe TRBD1 (8 bases). The CDR3 consists of 15 residues. The germline V and J ends were trimmed by 1 base and 1 base, with 11 bases remaining between them. Germline V gene lookup returns CDR1 LNHDA and CDR2 SQIVND (reference sequence). The CDR3 coding sequence is TGTGCCAGTAGTATAGCACAGGGGGGGTCCTACGAGCAGTACTTC. Translated: CASSIAQGGSYEQYF.

The gene calls are TRBV11-2 and TRBJ2-5; D not resolved. Trimming removed 5 bases at V and 4 bases at J, with 5 bases between. In germline, CDR1 is SGHAT, CDR2 FQNNGV. The CDR3 sequence is 11 residues long. The CDR3 loop is CASSTAETQYF. Here the CDR3 DNA reads TGTGCCAGCAGCACCGCAGAGACCCAGTACTTC.

V usage is TRBV30 and J usage is TRBJ2-2, with D unresolved. CDR3 size: 13 residues. The germline V gene has CDR1 GTSNPN and CDR2 SVGIG (reference sequence). Trimming removed 4 bases from V and 2 bases from J, with 8 bases in between. For the CDR3, the DNA is TGTGCCTGGATCCGGGCCAACACCGGGGAGCTGTTTTTT. Translating it yields CAWIRANTGELFF.

V usage is TRBV7-2 and J usage is TRBJ1-1; D is unclear. Germline CDR1 reads SGHTA; CDR2 reads FQGNSA. V was shortened by 4 bases and J by 0 bases, with 9 bases between the two germline ends. This CDR3 has 14 residues. The CDR3 protein is CASSSRPMNTEAFF. The DNA of the CDR3 is TGTGCCAGCAGCTCCAGGCCCATGAACACTGAAGCTTTCTTT.

The J gene is TRBJ2-5, the V gene TRBV19; 7 bases line up with TRBD2. The CDR3 is 15 residues long. Germline trimming cut 3 bases from V and 4 bases from J; bases unmatched to any gene: 8. Germline-derived CDR1 and CDR2 are LNHDA and SQIVND (reference sequence). The CDR3 DNA follows: TGTGCCAGTAGTATGGTCGGGGGGTCTTTAGAGACCCAGTACTTC. Protein product: CASSMVGGSLETQYF. The full variable domain, completed using reference TRBV19 and TRBJ2-5, is DGGITQSPKYLFRKEGQNVTLSCEQNLNHDAMYWYRQDPGQGLRLIYYSQIVNDFQKGDIAEGYSVSREKKESFPLTVTSAQKNPTAFYLCASSMVGGSLETQYFGPGTRLLVL.

J is TRBJ2-1 and V is TRBV7-9, with D unclear. The ends were cut back, 2 bases at V and 8 bases at J, with 7 bases in the middle. The germline CDR1 and CDR2 sequences are SEHNR and FQNEAQ (reference sequence). This CDR3 comprises 12 residues. The CDR3 coding sequence is TGTGCCAGCAGCTTACGGCAGGATGAGCAGTTCTTC. It translates to CASSLRQDEQFF.

The V and J genes are TRBV5-4 and TRBJ2-1; 7 nucleotides agree with TRBD2. In germline, CDR1 is SGHNT, CDR2 YYREEE (reference sequence). The junction had 3 bases not matched to a gene; V was cut back by 0 bases and J by 6 bases. CDR3 length: 14 residues. The CDR3 loop is CASSLAPSGNEQFF. As DNA, the CDR3 is TGTGCCAGCAGCTTGGCTCCTAGCGGCAATGAGCAGTTCTTC.

This clone was observed a few times. The rearrangement links TRBV30 to TRBJ1-1; 7 positions agree with TRBD1. In germline, CDR1 is GTSNPN, CDR2 SVGIG (reference sequence). The CDR3 loop spans 12 amino acids. V gave up 5 bases and J gave up 1 base; unmatched junction bases: 1. The CDR3 reads CAWGQENTEAFF. The CDR3 DNA is TGTGCCTGGGGACAGGAGAACACTGAAGCTTTCTTT.

This sequence joins TRBV18 and TRBJ2-7; TRBD1 matches at 7 bases. Germline V gives CDR1 KGHSH, CDR2 LQKENI. This CDR3 is 14 amino acids long. The trim removed 1 base at V and 3 bases at J, leaving 3 bases unmatched. The CDR3 reads CASSPLGTDYEQYF. CDR3 DNA: TGTGCCAGCTCACCACTGGGGACAGACTACGAGCAGTACTTC.

The J gene is TRBJ1-4, the V gene TRBV4-2; D possibly corresponds to TRBD1 (5 bases). CDR3 length equals 16 residues. Germline lookup yields CDR1 LGHNA and CDR2 YNFKEQ. Trimming shortened V by 2 bases and J by 5 bases, and 15 bases separated the two germline ends. The CDR3 region is CASSQPGPSANEKLFF. Written as DNA, the CDR3 is TGTGCCAGCAGCCAACCGGGACCTTCAGCCAATGAAAAACTGTTTTTT.

On this clone: The sample contains more than one DNA sequence encoding this CDR3. This chain uses TRBV6-1 with TRBJ1-1, with TRBD1 matching 8 bases. Germline CDR1 MNHNS, CDR2 SASEGT. Unmatched junction bases numbered 2, after V lost 5 bases and J lost 0 bases. The length of the CDR3 is 14 residues. The chain's CDR3 is CASSRTGMNTEAFF. The CDR3 coding sequence is TGTGCCAGCAGTCGGACAGGGATGAACACTGAAGCTTTCTTT.

V is TRBV5-4 and J is TRBJ2-5; D is tentatively TRBD1 or TRBD2 (6 bases each). Trimming cost V 3 bases and J 6 bases, with 18 bases left between them. Germline V lookup: CDR1 SGHNT, CDR2 YYREEE (reference sequence). The length of the CDR3 is 15 residues. The CDR3 spells CASSSHEPGAKTQYF. CDR3 nucleotide sequence: TGTGCCAGCAGCTCCCATGAGCCGGGGGCCAAGACCCAGTACTTC.

This clone was seen a single time. This sequence joins TRBV6-5 and TRBJ1-4; D unresolved. The germline V and J ends were trimmed by 6 bases and 3 bases, with 14 bases remaining between them. The CDR3 covers 15 residues. Germline-derived CDR1 and CDR2 are MNHEY and SVGAGI. The CDR3 nucleotides are TGTGCCAGCAGAGCGGGGTACACGGCTAATGAAAAACTGTTTTTT. It codes for CASRAGYTANEKLFF.

V gene TRBV15 combines with J gene TRBJ2-4; 9 bases match TRBD2. The ends lost 1 base at V and 3 bases at J; junction bases unmatched: 4. In germline, CDR1 is LNHNV, CDR2 YYDKDF (reference sequence). The CDR3 is made up of 16 amino acids. CDR3 coding DNA: TGTGCCACCAGCAGAGTAATAGCGGGGGACAAAAACATTCAGTACTTC. Protein product: CATSRVIAGDKNIQYF.

The chain carries TRBV27 and TRBJ1-4; TRBD1 is a possible D gene (5 bases). Trimming left V 5 bases short and J 5 bases short, with 9 bases between. The length of the CDR3 is 13 residues. The V gene's germline CDR1 is MNHEY and CDR2 SMNVEV (reference sequence). DNA of the CDR3: TGTGCCAGCAGTCCCCGGGGGAATGAAAAACTGTTTTTT. This translates into CASSPRGNEKLFF.

This chain connects TRBV30 to TRBJ2-6; TRBD1 agrees at 7 bases. The CDR3 totals 15 residues. The germline V gene encodes CDR1 GTSNPN and CDR2 SVGIG (reference sequence). After removal of 5 bases from V and 2 bases from J, the junction contained 6 bases not matched to a gene. CDR3 sequence: CAWDATGAGANVLTF. The CDR3 DNA follows: TGTGCCTGGGATGCTACAGGGGCTGGGGCCAACGTCCTGACTTTC.

The rearrangement joins TRBV9 to TRBJ2-7, with 11 bases lining up with TRBD1. Per the germline V gene, CDR1 is SGDLS and CDR2 is YYNGEE. This CDR3 region has 14 residues. Germline trimming cut 3 bases from V and 2 bases from J; bases unmatched to any gene: 1. CDR3 coding DNA: TGTGCCAGCAGCGAGGGACAGGGGGCCTACGAGCAGTACTTC. Translation gives CASSEGQGAYEQYF.

V gene TRBV5-1 combines with J gene TRBJ1-2, with D perhaps TRBD1 (6 bases). The CDR3 extends over 16 amino acids. Germline CDR1 SGHRS, CDR2 YFSETQ. Trimming left V 0 bases short and J 2 bases short, with 14 bases between. The CDR3 here is CASSLAGGRENYGYTF. In DNA form, the CDR3 reads TGCGCCAGCAGCTTGGCCGGGGGCAGGGAAAACTATGGCTACACCTTC.

This chain connects TRBV5-1 to TRBJ2-1; 12 bases align to TRBD2. The CDR3 runs to 14 residues. CDR1 and CDR2 from the germline V gene are SGHRS and YFSETQ. After removal of 1 base from V and 8 bases from J, the junction contained 1 base not matched to a gene. The CDR3 region is CASSLTSGGYEQFF. Here the CDR3 DNA reads TGCGCCAGCAGCTTGACTAGCGGGGGGTATGAGCAGTTCTTC.

The chain joins TRBV15 to TRBJ1-2, with TRBD1 identical over 7 bases. V was clipped by 5 bases and J by 8 bases; unmatched bases: 14. The CDR3 contains 15 residues. Germline CDR1 LNHNV, CDR2 YYDKDF (reference sequence). CDR3 region: CATSPEGGGGGGYTF. CDR3 DNA: TGTGCCACCAGCCCCGAGGGAGGAGGGGGCGGGGGCTACACCTTC.